This T cell receptor (beta chain) was sequenced for a study of cytomegalovirus exposure and HLA in healthy donors. The CDR3 runs 15 residues. J gave up 2 bases and V 0 bases, and 4 bases lay outside the gene matches. The germline V gene encodes CDR1 SGDLS and CDR2 YYNGEE. The PCR contained 60 Vbeta and 13 Jbeta primers. Profiling relied on immunoSEQ multiplex PCR, and the TCRdb table lists in-frame clones only, not all of them. The sample includes 140,000 to 150,000 clones, roughly 80% of them seen just once. The sequenced material came from PBMCs. The receptor was derived from a male donor in good health and CMV-seronegative. The chain joins TRBV9 to TRBJ2-7; 8 bases align to TRBD1. CDR3 residues: CASSVGDRRPYEQYF. CDR3 nucleotides: TGTGCCAGCAGCGTAGGGGACAGGCGCCCCTACGAGCAGTACTTC.